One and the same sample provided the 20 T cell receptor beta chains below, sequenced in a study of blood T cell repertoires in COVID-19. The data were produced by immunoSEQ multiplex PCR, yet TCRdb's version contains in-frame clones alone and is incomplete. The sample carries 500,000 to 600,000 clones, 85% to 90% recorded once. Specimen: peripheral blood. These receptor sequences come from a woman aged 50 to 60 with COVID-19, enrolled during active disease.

The CDR3 nucleotides read TGTGCCAGCAGCTGGGACAGGGGGAAGAGAGACTATGGCTACACCTTC. It encodes CASSWDRGKRDYGYTF. The gene calls are TRBV6-6 and TRBJ1-2; 11 bases are a match to TRBD1. There are 16 residues in the CDR3. CDR1 and CDR2 (germline): MNHNY, SVGAGI (reference sequence). V lost 6 bases, J lost 3 bases, and 9 bases stayed unmatched.

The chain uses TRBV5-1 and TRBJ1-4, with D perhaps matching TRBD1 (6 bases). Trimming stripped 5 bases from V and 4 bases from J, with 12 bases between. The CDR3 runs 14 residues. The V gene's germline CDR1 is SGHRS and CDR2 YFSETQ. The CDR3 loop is CASRKGVYNEKLFF. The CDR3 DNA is TGCGCCAGCAGGAAGGGGGTCTATAATGAAAAACTGTTTTTT.

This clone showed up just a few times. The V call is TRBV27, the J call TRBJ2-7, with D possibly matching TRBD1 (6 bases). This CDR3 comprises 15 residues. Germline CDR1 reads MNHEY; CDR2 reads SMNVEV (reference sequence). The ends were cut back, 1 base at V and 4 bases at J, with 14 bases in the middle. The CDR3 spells CASSLLRGHSYEQYF. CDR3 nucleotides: TGTGCCAGCAGTTTATTGAGGGGACATTCTTACGAGCAGTACTTC.

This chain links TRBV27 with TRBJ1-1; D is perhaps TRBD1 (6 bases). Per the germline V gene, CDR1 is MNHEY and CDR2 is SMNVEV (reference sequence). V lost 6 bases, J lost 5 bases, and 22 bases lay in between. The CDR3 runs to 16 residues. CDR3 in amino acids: CASSLRGQRFATEAFF. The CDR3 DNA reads TGTGCCAGCAGCCTTAGAGGACAGAGGTTCGCTACTGAAGCTTTCTTT.

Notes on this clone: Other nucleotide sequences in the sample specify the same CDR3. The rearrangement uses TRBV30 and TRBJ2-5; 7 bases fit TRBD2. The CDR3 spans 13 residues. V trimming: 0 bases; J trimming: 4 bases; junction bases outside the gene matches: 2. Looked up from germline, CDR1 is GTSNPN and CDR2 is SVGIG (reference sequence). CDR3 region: CAWSVGGGETQYF. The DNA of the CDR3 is TGTGCCTGGAGTGTTGGGGGGGGAGAGACCCAGTACTTC.

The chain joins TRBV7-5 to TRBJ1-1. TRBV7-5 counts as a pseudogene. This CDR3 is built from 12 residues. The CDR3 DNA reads TGTGCCAGCAGCCCGAAGAGGGCTGAAGCTTTCTTT. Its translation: CASSPKRAEAFF.

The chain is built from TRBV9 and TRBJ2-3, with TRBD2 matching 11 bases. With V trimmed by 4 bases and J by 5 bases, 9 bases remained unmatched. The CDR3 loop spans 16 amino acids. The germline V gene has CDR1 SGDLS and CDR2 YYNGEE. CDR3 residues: CASSSRLAGNEDTQYF. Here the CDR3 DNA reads TGTGCCAGCAGCTCCCGACTAGCGGGGAATGAAGATACGCAGTATTTT.

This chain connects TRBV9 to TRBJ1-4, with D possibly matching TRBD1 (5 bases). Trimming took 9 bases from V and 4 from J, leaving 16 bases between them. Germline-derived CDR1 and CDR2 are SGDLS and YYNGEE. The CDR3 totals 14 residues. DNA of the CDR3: TGTGCCACCCGGAGGGGACGGATTAATGAAAAACTGTTTTTT. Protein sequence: CATRRGRINEKLFF.

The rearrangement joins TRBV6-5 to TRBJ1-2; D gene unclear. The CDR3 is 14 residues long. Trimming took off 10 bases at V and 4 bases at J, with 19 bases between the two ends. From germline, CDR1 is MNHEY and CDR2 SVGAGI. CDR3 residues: CATPQEQPSYGYTF. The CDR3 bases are TGTGCCACGCCTCAGGAACAGCCGAGCTATGGCTACACCTTC.

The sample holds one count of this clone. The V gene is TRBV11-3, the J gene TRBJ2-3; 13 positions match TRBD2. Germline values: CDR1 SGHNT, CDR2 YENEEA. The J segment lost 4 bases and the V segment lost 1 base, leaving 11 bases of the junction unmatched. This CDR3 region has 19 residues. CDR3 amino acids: CASSLGLAGGLGGPDTQYF. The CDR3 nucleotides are TGTGCCAGCAGCTTAGGACTAGCGGGGGGCCTCGGGGGTCCAGATACGCAGTATTTT.

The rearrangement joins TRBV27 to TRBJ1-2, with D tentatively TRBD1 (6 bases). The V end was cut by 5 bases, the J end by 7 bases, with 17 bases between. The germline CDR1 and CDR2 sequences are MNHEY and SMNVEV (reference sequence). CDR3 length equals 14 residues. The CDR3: CASSPLNRAGGYTF. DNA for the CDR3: TGTGCCAGCAGTCCCCTAAACAGGGCTGGTGGCTACACCTTC.

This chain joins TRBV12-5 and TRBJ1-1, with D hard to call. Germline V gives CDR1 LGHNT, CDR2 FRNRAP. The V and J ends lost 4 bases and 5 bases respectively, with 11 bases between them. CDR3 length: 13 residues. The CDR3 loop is CASGSDPTTEAFF. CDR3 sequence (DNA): TGTGCTAGTGGTTCCGACCCGACAACTGAAGCTTTCTTT. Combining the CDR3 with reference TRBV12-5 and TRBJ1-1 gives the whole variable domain DARVTQTPRHKVTEMGQEVTMRCQPILGHNTVFWYRQTMMQGLELLAYFRNRAPLDDSGMPKDRFSAEMPDATLATLKIQPSEPRDSAVYFCASGSDPTTEAFFGQGTRLTVV.

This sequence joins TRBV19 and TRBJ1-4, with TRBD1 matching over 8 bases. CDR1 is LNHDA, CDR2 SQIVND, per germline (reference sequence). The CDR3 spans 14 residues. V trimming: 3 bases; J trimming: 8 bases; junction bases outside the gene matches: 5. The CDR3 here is CASSIIRQGEKLFF. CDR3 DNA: TGTGCCAGTAGTATCATCCGACAGGGGGAAAAACTGTTTTTT.

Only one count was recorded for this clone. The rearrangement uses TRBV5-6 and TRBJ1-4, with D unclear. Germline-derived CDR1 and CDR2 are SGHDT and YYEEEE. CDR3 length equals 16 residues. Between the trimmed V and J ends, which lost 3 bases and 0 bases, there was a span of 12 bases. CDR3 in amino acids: CASSSLLGATNEKLFF. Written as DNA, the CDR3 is TGTGCCAGCAGCTCCTTACTAGGAGCAACTAATGAAAAACTGTTTTTT.

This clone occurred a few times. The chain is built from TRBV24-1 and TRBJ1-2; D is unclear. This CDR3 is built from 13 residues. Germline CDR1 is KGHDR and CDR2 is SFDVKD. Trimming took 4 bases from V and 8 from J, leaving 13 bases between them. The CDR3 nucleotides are TGTGCCACCAGTGACTTAGACTTCGGGGGCTACACCTTC. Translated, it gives CATSDLDFGGYTF.

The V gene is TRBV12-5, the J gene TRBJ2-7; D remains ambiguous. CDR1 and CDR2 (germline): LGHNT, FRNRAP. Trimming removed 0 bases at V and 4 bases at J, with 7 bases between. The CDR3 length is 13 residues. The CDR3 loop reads CASGLVWQYEQYF. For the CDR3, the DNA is TGTGCTAGTGGTTTGGTATGGCAGTACGAGCAGTACTTC.

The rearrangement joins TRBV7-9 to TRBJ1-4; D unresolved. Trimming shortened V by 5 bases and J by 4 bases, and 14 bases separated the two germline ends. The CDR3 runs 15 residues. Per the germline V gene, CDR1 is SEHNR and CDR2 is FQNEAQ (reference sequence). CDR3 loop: CASSASVAGNEKLFF. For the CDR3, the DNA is TGTGCCAGCAGCGCTTCAGTCGCTGGTAATGAAAAACTGTTTTTT.

CDR3 sequence reads: CASSLWTGRSGNTIYF. The DNA of the CDR3 is TGTGCCAGCAGTCTCTGGACAGGGCGCTCTGGAAACACCATATATTTT. This chain uses TRBV28 with TRBJ1-3; 8 nucleotides match TRBD1. CDR3 length: 16 amino acids. CDR1 and CDR2 from the germline V gene are MDHEN and SYDVKM. J lost 0 bases, V lost 5 bases, and 6 bases had no gene match.

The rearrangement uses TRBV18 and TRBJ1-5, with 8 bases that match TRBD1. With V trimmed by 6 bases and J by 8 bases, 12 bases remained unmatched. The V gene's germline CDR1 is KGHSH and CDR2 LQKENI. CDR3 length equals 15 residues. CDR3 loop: CASSPTGDRAEPQHF. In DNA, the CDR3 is TGTGCCAGCTCTCCGACAGGGGATCGGGCCGAGCCCCAGCATTTT. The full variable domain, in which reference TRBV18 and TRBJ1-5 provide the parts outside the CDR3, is NAGVMQNPRHLVRRRGQEARLRCSPMKGHSHVYWYRQLPEEGLKFMVYLQKENIIDESGMPKERFSAEFPKEGPSILRIQQVVRGDSAAYFCASSPTGDRAEPQHFGDGTRLSIL.

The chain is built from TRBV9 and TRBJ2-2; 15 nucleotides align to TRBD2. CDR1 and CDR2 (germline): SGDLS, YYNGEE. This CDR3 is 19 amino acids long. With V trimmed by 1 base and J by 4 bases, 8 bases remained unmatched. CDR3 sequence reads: CASSVIGTSGRTGTGELFF. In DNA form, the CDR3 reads TGTGCCAGCAGCGTAATAGGGACTAGCGGGAGGACGGGCACCGGGGAGCTGTTTTTT.